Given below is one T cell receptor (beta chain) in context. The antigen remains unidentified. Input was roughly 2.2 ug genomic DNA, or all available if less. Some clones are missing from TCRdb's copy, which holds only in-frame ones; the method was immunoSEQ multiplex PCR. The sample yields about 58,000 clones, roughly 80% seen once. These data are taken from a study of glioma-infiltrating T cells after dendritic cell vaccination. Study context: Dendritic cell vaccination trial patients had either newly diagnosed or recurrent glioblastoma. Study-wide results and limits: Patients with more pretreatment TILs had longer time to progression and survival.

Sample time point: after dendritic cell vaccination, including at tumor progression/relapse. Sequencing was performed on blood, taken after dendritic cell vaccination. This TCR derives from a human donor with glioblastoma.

CDR3 protein: CASSLGGPELFF. CDR3 DNA sequence: TGCGCCAGCAGCTTGGGAGGGCCGGAGCTGTTTTTT. The gene calls are TRBV5-1 and TRBJ2-2, with a possible D match to TRBD2 (5 bases). Germline V gene sequence: CDR1 SGHRS, CDR2 YFSETQ. CDR3 length equals 12 residues. Trimming removed 0 bases at V and 10 bases at J, with 7 bases between.